These 15 T cell receptor beta chains share one sample of origin, sequenced in a study of cytomegalovirus exposure and HLA in healthy donors. The study ran its PCR with 60 Vbeta and 13 Jbeta primers. The repertoire was sequenced with immunoSEQ multiplex PCR; TCRdb's copy has only in-frame clones and lacks some. The sample contains some 100,000 clones, approximately 80% of which appear only once. Specimen: PBMCs. The source of these receptors is a woman younger than 35 in good health and CMV-seronegative.

CDR3 amino acids: CASSWGQGGAGNTIYF. The CDR3 nucleotides are TGTGCCAGCAGCTGGGGACAGGGGGGGGCTGGAAACACCATATATTTT. This chain joins TRBV7-2 and TRBJ1-3; 11 nucleotides match TRBD1. The CDR3 is 16 amino acids. V lost 4 bases, J lost 2 bases, and 4 bases stayed unmatched. CDR1 is SGHTA, CDR2 FQGNSA, per germline.

V is TRBV23-1 and J is TRBJ2-5, with 9 bases fitting TRBD1. TRBV23-1 is noted as an ORF with a role that remains uncertain. This CDR3 is 22 amino acids long. With 0 bases clipped from V and 3 bases from J, the junction kept 23 bases outside the gene matches. CDR3 sequence reads: CASSQSWGGGEGPTGGEETQYF. CDR3 bases: TGCGCCAGCAGTCAATCGTGGGGCGGCGGGGAGGGCCCGACAGGGGGGGAAGAGACCCAGTACTTC.

In its sample, this clone was seen once. This chain uses TRBV5-1 with TRBJ2-4, with 10 bases that match TRBD2. From germline, CDR1 is SGHRS and CDR2 YFSETQ. V shed 2 bases, J shed 6 bases, and the junction held 11 bases outside the gene matches. This CDR3 spans 17 amino acids. The CDR3 nucleotides read TGCGCCAGCAGCTTCACTTCTAGCGGGAGCACGATAAACATTCAGTACTTC. Translation gives CASSFTSSGSTINIQYF.

This rearrangement joins TRBV9 to TRBJ2-1; 7 bases are shared with TRBD1. This CDR3 contains 15 residues. Germline CDR1 is SGDLS and CDR2 is YYNGEE. The trim removed 0 bases at V and 4 bases at J, leaving 4 bases unmatched. The CDR3 region has the DNA TGTGCCAGCAGCGTAGGAGGGGGCGCTTACAATGAGCAGTTCTTC. Protein product: CASSVGGGAYNEQFF.

This sequence joins TRBV19 and TRBJ2-5; D is unclear. Germline assignment: CDR1 LNHDA and CDR2 SQIVND (reference sequence). The CDR3 covers 15 residues. V gave up 5 bases and J gave up 5 bases, with 18 bases separating them. The CDR3 bases are TGTGCCAGTAGTCGCCAAAGCGTGGTCGGGGAGACCCAGTACTTC. Translating it yields CASSRQSVVGETQYF. The whole variable domain, remainder taken from reference TRBV19 and TRBJ2-5, is DGGITQSPKYLFRKEGQNVTLSCEQNLNHDAMYWYRQDPGQGLRLIYYSQIVNDFQKGDIAEGYSVSREKKESFPLTVTSAQKNPTAFYLCASSRQSVVGETQYFGPGTRLLVL.

This clone showed up just a few times. J is TRBJ1-3 and V is TRBV7-2; D not resolved. The CDR3 extends over 13 amino acids. Germline CDR1 reads SGHTA; CDR2 reads FQGNSA. CDR3 coding DNA: TGTGGGACTTCGGAAGTCTCTGGAAACACCATATATTTT. It encodes CGTSEVSGNTIYF. The full variable domain, rest sourced from reference TRBV7-2 and TRBJ1-3, is GAGVSQSPSNKVTEKGKDVELRCDPISGHTALYWYRQSLGQGLEFLIYFQGNSAPDKSGLPSDRFSAERTGGSVSTLTIQRTQQEDSAVYLCGTSEVSGNTIYFGEGSWLTVV.

The rearrangement joins TRBV27 to TRBJ1-6; 12 bases match TRBD1. The germline gives CDR1 MNHEY, CDR2 SMNVEV (reference sequence). CDR3 length equals 18 residues. Trimming at V came to 6 bases and at J to 0 bases, leaving 6 bases not matched to a gene. CDR3 sequence (DNA): TGTGCCAGCAGCCGGGGGACAGGGGGCAGCTCCTATAATTCACCCCTCCACTTT. It encodes CASSRGTGGSSYNSPLHF.

V and J are TRBV6-1 and TRBJ2-7; 14 bases are a match to TRBD2. With 7 bases clipped from V and 4 bases from J, the junction kept 3 bases outside the gene matches. This CDR3 has 14 amino acids. CDR1 and CDR2 from the germline V gene are MNHNS and SASEGT. CDR3: CASTGLAGGYEQYF. The CDR3 nucleotides read TGTGCCAGCACAGGACTAGCGGGAGGATACGAGCAGTACTTC.

This sequence joins TRBV14 and TRBJ2-2; TRBD2 matches at 15 bases. The CDR3 is 20 amino acids. With V trimmed by 3 bases and J by 2 bases, 10 bases remained unmatched. CDR1 is SGHDN and CDR2 is FVKESK in the germline V gene. CDR3 bases: TGTGCCAGCAGCCAGAACAGAGGGACTAGCGGGAGGTCAAACACCGGGGAGCTGTTTTTT. Its protein is CASSQNRGTSGRSNTGELFF.

V usage is TRBV6-1 and J usage is TRBJ1-1; 8 nucleotides agree with TRBD1. With 10 bases clipped from V and 7 bases from J, the junction kept 17 bases outside the gene matches. This CDR3 region has 15 residues. CDR1 and CDR2 from the germline V gene are MNHNS and SASEGT. CDR3 coding DNA: TGTGCCATCTCACTTCAGGGGGCGCGATCGCATGAAGCTTTCTTT. Protein: CAISLQGARSHEAFF.

This clone was recorded only once. CDR3 nucleotide sequence: TGCGCCAGCAGCCTTACTTTTACAGGGGAGGATAACTATGGCTACACCTTC. Protein product: CASSLTFTGEDNYGYTF. This rearrangement joins TRBV4-1 to TRBJ1-2, with 7 bases matching TRBD1. V gave up 4 bases and J gave up 1 base; unmatched junction bases: 12. This CDR3 contains 17 residues. The V gene's germline CDR1 is MGHRA and CDR2 YSYEKL.

This clone was seen a handful of times. V is TRBV4-1 and J is TRBJ2-1, with TRBD2 matching 9 bases. The CDR3 runs to 21 residues. CDR1 MGHRA and CDR2 YSYEKL come from the germline V gene. V lost 2 bases, J lost 3 bases, and 20 bases stayed unmatched. CDR3 DNA: TGCGCCAGCAGCCAACAAATTACCCGCCGTTCTAGCGGGGTGAACTACAATGAGCAGTTCTTC. This translates into CASSQQITRRSSGVNYNEQFF.

The sample holds one count of this clone. The CDR3 nucleotides are TGTGCCAGCGGCAGGGGGCGGTGGACTAATGAAAAACTGTTTTTT. Protein sequence: CASGRGRWTNEKLFF. The chain has TRBV6-1 and TRBJ1-4; 8 bases match TRBD1. The trim removed 8 bases at V and 2 bases at J, leaving 7 bases unmatched. The CDR3 extends over 15 amino acids. Germline V gene data show CDR1 as MNHNS and CDR2 as SASEGT.

The chain has TRBV6-5 and TRBJ2-1, with 8 bases matching TRBD2. V shed 2 bases, J shed 4 bases, and the junction held 7 bases outside the gene matches. Germline assignment: CDR1 MNHEY and CDR2 SVGAGI. This CDR3 spans 16 amino acids. The CDR3 loop is CASSYKVGGAYNEQFF. In nucleotides, the CDR3 is TGTGCCAGCAGTTACAAGGTCGGGGGGGCTTACAATGAGCAGTTCTTC.

The chain carries TRBV6-6 and TRBJ1-4; D is unclear. The V and J ends lost 8 bases and 6 bases respectively, with 10 bases between them. Germline V gene lookup returns CDR1 MNHNY and CDR2 SVGAGI (reference sequence). The CDR3 runs to 12 residues. CDR3 in amino acids: CASGRGYEKLFF. The CDR3 nucleotides read TGTGCCAGCGGTAGAGGGTATGAAAAACTGTTTTTT.